This T cell receptor beta chain was identified during a study of naive and memory T cell subsets. Study-wide results and limits: The power law exponent of TCR abundance differed between naive and memory cells.

The beta constant-region primer was an equimolar mix of two oligonucleotides covering TRBC1 and TRBC2. TCRdb reanalysed the UMI-ligation and nested PCR reads using MiXCR and keeps one entry per CDR3 protein. The table records some 87,000 distinct CDR3 sequences, roughly 7.3% of them present only once. CDR3 length: 16 amino acids. CDR1 and CDR2 from the germline V gene are SQVTM and ANQGSEA. V dropped 5 bases and J dropped 1 base, with 15 bases sitting between them. As for this clonotype: The target antigen is unknown.

This receptor was obtained from a human donor in good health. This sequence joins TRBV29-1 and TRBJ2-6; D possibly corresponds to TRBD2 (6 bases). The sequencing sample was made of central memory CD4+ T cells from blood. CDR3: CSVSGDRSSGANVLTF. The DNA of the CDR3 is TGCAGCGTTTCGGGGGACCGCAGTTCTGGGGCCAACGTCCTGACTTTC.